These 31 T cell receptor beta chains share one sample of origin, sequenced in a study of T cells in Graves' hyperthyroidism and ophthalmopathy. The CDR3 regions of TCR beta were amplified from RNA transcripts. Using the HTBI primer set, a first-round RT-PCR was run on the TCR CDR3. TCRdb re-analysed the multiplex PCR reads in MiXCR, keeping a single row per CDR3 protein. The sample holds about 420,000 distinct CDR3 sequences, less than 20% seen once. The specimen sequenced was blood. Source of these receptors: a woman aged 18 to 35 with Graves' hyperthyroidism.

About this clonotype: This may be a read error, as it is one base from a much larger clone. Likely a read error: the CDR3 ends without its conserved phenylalanine or tryptophan. The CDR3 nucleotides are TGTGCCAGCAGCCCGGCGGGCAGAAGTTTTCAAGAGACCCAGTACTTA. This encodes CASSPAGRSFQETQYL. The chain uses TRBV27 and TRBJ2-5, with D possibly being TRBD2 (5 bases). Germline CDR1 and CDR2: MNHEY and SMNVEV (reference sequence). This CDR3 comprises 16 residues. The germline V and J ends were trimmed by 6 bases and 2 bases, with 19 bases remaining between them.

There are many counts of this clonotype. The rearrangement joins TRBV7-3 to TRBJ2-1; D is unclear. Per the germline V gene, CDR1 is SGHTA and CDR2 is FQGTGA. This CDR3 has 15 residues. The V end was cut by 5 bases, the J end by 7 bases, with 18 bases between. The CDR3 is CASSPTGSFKNEQFF. CDR3 DNA: TGTGCCAGCAGCCCGACCGGGTCCTTTAAGAATGAGCAGTTCTTC.

The chain carries TRBV5-1 and TRBJ2-3; 10 bases agree with TRBD2. The CDR3 runs 17 residues. Looked up from germline, CDR1 is SGHRS and CDR2 is YFSETQ. With V trimmed by 0 bases and J by 1 base, 5 bases remained unmatched. The CDR3 region has the DNA TGCGCCAGCAGCTTGGGGGGGACTAGCGAGCGCACAGATACGCAGTATTTT. It specifies CASSLGGTSERTDTQYF.

The sample holds many counts of this clonotype. The chain combines TRBV10-3 with TRBJ2-5, with a possible D match to TRBD1 (6 bases). Trimming took off 6 bases at V and 2 bases at J, with 16 bases between the two ends. This CDR3 is 15 amino acids long. Per the germline V gene, CDR1 is ENHRY and CDR2 is SYGVKD. The CDR3 nucleotides read TGTGCCATCAGAGGTTTAGGGGGAGAACAAGAGACCCAGTACTTC. Amino acid sequence: CAIRGLGGEQETQYF.

This clonotype was observed at least ten times. This chain connects TRBV2 to TRBJ2-1; D perhaps matches TRBD1 (5 bases). The V gene lost 7 bases and the J gene lost 4 bases, with 8 bases spanning the gap. Germline V lookup: CDR1 SNHLY, CDR2 FYNNEI. CDR3 length equals 12 residues. In nucleotides, the CDR3 is TGTGCCAGCATCCAGGGTTACAATGAGCAGTTCTTC. The encoded protein is CASIQGYNEQFF.

This clonotype is a singleton in its sample. A much larger clone sits a single nucleotide away, making a read error possible. The rearrangement links TRBV5-1 to TRBJ1-2; a possible D gene is TRBD1 (5 bases). The V end was cut by 0 bases, the J end by 4 bases, with 10 bases between. Germline-derived CDR1 and CDR2 are SGHRS and YFSETQ. The CDR3 totals 14 residues. The CDR3 region is CASSLARTLYGYTF. As DNA, the CDR3 is TGCGCCAGCAGCTTGGCCAGGACACTCTATGGCTACACCTTC.

This clonotype has at least ten counts. The genes are TRBV7-8 and TRBJ2-3; TRBD2 aligns across 7 bases. Per germline, CDR1 SGHVS and CDR2 FQNEAQ. The CDR3 runs 18 residues. Germline trimming cut 0 bases from V and 3 bases from J; bases unmatched to any gene: 12. The CDR3 loop is CASSLATPGRRATDTQYF. Written as DNA, the CDR3 is TGTGCCAGCAGCTTAGCGACACCCGGGAGGAGGGCTACAGATACGCAGTATTTT. Complete variable domain (other parts from reference TRBV7-8 and TRBJ2-3): GAGVSQSPRYKVAKRGQDVALRCDPISGHVSLFWYQQALGQGPEFLTYFQNEAQLDKSGLPSDRFFAERPEGSVSTLKIQRTQQEDSAVYLCASSLATPGRRATDTQYFGPGTRLTVL.

This clonotype was picked up many times. The CDR3 nucleotides are TGTGCCAGCAGTGAAGCAGCTAGCAATCAGCCCCAGCATTTT. Translated: CASSEAASNQPQHF. The V and J genes are TRBV2 and TRBJ1-5; D uncertain. The CDR3 runs to 14 residues. The V end lost 0 bases, the J end lost 0 bases, and 3 bases lay between the germline ends. Germline CDR1 and CDR2: SNHLY and FYNNEI.

This clonotype appeared once. A much larger clone sits a single nucleotide away, making a read error possible. J is TRBJ2-1 and V is TRBV28; D not resolved. The CDR3 is 15 amino acids. Germline CDR1 and CDR2: MDHEN and SYDVKM. CDR3 residues: CGSSWSGRSYNEQFF. The CDR3 nucleotides are TGTGGCAGCAGTTGGTCCGGTCGCTCCTACAATGAGCAGTTCTTC.

The CDR3 DNA is TGTGCCAGCAGTCCCGGGGGGAGCAGAGGCAATCAGCCCCAGCATTTT. This sequence encodes CASSPGGSRGNQPQHF. V usage is TRBV6-1 and J usage is TRBJ1-5; D may be TRBD1 (5 bases). V was trimmed by 5 bases and J by 2 bases, leaving 16 bases between them. Germline assignment: CDR1 MNHNS and CDR2 SASEGT. CDR3 size: 16 residues.

The chain uses TRBV19 and TRBJ2-7; TRBD1 might be the D (5 bases). The CDR3 runs to 14 residues. With 3 bases removed from V and 3 bases from J, the gap between germline ends came to 12 bases. The germline CDR1 and CDR2 sequences are LNHDA and SQIVND (reference sequence). The CDR3 DNA is TGTGCCAGTAGTATTAGGGGCAGTCACTACGAGCAGTACTTC. Translating it yields CASSIRGSHYEQYF.

This clonotype came up many times. The CDR3 sequence is CAWTAGGGAMGNQPQHF. In DNA form, the CDR3 reads TGTGCCTGGACCGCGGGGGGGGGCGCGATGGGCAATCAGCCCCAGCATTTT. The gene calls are TRBV30 and TRBJ1-5; D is perhaps TRBD1 (6 bases). The germline V gene encodes CDR1 GTSNPN and CDR2 SVGIG (reference sequence). Trimming pared 4 bases from V and 2 bases from J, leaving 21 bases between. This CDR3 spans 17 amino acids.

This clonotype has ten or more counts. The CDR3 DNA reads as TGTGCCAGCAGTTTTAACACTGAAGCTTTCTTT. Its protein is CASSFNTEAFF. The V and J genes are TRBV12-3 or TRBV12-4 and TRBJ1-1; D is unclear. V dropped 3 bases and J dropped 2 bases, with 1 base sitting between them. The CDR3 spans 11 residues.

This clonotype was seen more than once but under ten times. The chain employs TRBV19 and TRBJ2-5, with D possibly being TRBD1 (5 bases). Between the trimmed V and J ends, which lost 3 bases and 4 bases, there was a span of 15 bases. The CDR3 spans 15 residues. CDR1 LNHDA and CDR2 SQIVND come from the germline V gene (reference sequence). The CDR3 sequence: CASSIWQGSLETQYF. The CDR3 DNA reads as TGTGCCAGTAGTATTTGGCAGGGCTCTTTAGAGACCCAGTACTTC.

This chain connects TRBV5-5 to TRBJ2-7, with 7 positions matching TRBD1. The germline V gene has CDR1 SGHKS and CDR2 YYEKEE (reference sequence). Trimming took 0 bases from V and 4 from J; bases not matched to a gene: 7. The length of the CDR3 is 15 residues. Here the CDR3 reads CASSLVQGVGYEQYF. The CDR3 bases are TGTGCCAGCAGCTTGGTCCAGGGGGTAGGGTACGAGCAGTACTTC.

This clonotype was counted many times. This chain uses TRBV28 with TRBJ2-7; 8 bases are shared with TRBD2. V trimming: 2 bases; J trimming: 6 bases; junction bases outside the gene matches: 6. CDR1 and CDR2 (germline): MDHEN, SYDVKM. The CDR3 runs 14 residues. This CDR3 is CASSLNGRGVEQYF. Here the CDR3 DNA reads TGTGCCAGCAGTTTAAACGGGAGGGGGGTCGAGCAGTACTTC.

Many counts were recorded for this clonotype. The chain joins TRBV7-9 to TRBJ2-7, with D perhaps matching TRBD1 (5 bases). There are 15 residues in the CDR3. V gave up 4 bases and J gave up 2 bases, with 15 bases separating them. Germline V lookup: CDR1 SEHNR, CDR2 FQNEAQ (reference sequence). CDR3 in amino acids: CASSSYNMGPYEQYF. CDR3 coding DNA: TGTGCCAGCAGCTCTTACAACATGGGGCCCTACGAGCAGTACTTC.

This clonotype was seen a handful of times. The V call is TRBV24-1, the J call TRBJ2-3, with 10 bases matching TRBD2. This CDR3 spans 13 amino acids. Germline-derived CDR1 and CDR2 are KGHDR and SFDVKD. J was trimmed by 1 base and V by 9 bases; bases with no gene match: 0. The CDR3 protein is CATGLAGTDTQYF. The CDR3 region has the DNA TGTGCCACCGGACTAGCGGGCACAGATACGCAGTATTTT.

Regarding this clonotype: A clone one base away is much larger, so this may be a read error. V usage is TRBV6-2 or TRBV6-3 and J usage is TRBJ2-5, with D perhaps given as TRBD1 or TRBD2 (5 bases each). The germline V gene has CDR1 MNHEY and CDR2 SVGEGT. CDR3 length equals 16 residues. In DNA, the CDR3 is TGTGCCGGCAGGAACGCAACGGGACCGCAGGCCGAGACCCAGTACTTC. This codes for CAGRNATGPQAETQYF.

This clonotype has just a few counts. The chain is built from TRBV4-1 and TRBJ2-6; 7 bases line up with TRBD2. The germline gives CDR1 MGHRA, CDR2 YSYEKL. The J segment lost 2 bases and the V segment lost 2 bases, leaving 3 bases of the junction unmatched. This CDR3 region has 16 residues. CDR3 sequence: CASSQPGGAGANVLTF. For the CDR3, the DNA is TGCGCCAGCAGCCAACCTGGGGGGGCTGGGGCCAACGTCCTGACTTTC.

This clonotype occurred many times. The chain carries TRBV27 and TRBJ2-1; 9 nucleotides agree with TRBD2. J was trimmed by 7 bases and V by 6 bases; bases with no gene match: 13. CDR1 is MNHEY and CDR2 is SMNVEV in the germline V gene (reference sequence). CDR3 length: 16 amino acids. The CDR3 is CASRLGTSRMGNEQFF. CDR3 bases: TGTGCCAGCAGGTTAGGGACTAGCAGAATGGGGAATGAGCAGTTCTTC.

This clonotype was counted many times. This chain uses TRBV7-3 with TRBJ2-3, with TRBD2 matching over 10 bases. The CDR3 length is 18 residues. J lost 1 base, V lost 2 bases, and 9 bases had no gene match. The germline gives CDR1 SGHTA, CDR2 FQGTGA. The CDR3 region is CASSLLAGAPGGTDTQYF. CDR3 DNA sequence: TGTGCCAGCAGCTTACTAGCGGGAGCCCCCGGCGGCACAGATACGCAGTATTTT.

This clonotype was seen a few times. The chain couples TRBV7-9 to TRBJ2-5; 9 positions match TRBD2. The CDR3 is 18 residues long. Germline V gene lookup returns CDR1 SEHNR and CDR2 FQNEAQ (reference sequence). V dropped 5 bases and J dropped 5; count of bases not matched to a gene: 18. The CDR3 is CASSPFMTSGKGYETQYF. In nucleotides, the CDR3 is TGTGCCAGCAGCCCATTCATGACTAGCGGAAAAGGATACGAGACCCAGTACTTC.

V gene TRBV9 combines with J gene TRBJ2-1; 8 bases are shared with TRBD2. The CDR3 spans 21 residues. The V and J ends lost 0 bases and 0 bases, in that order; junction bases with no gene match: 17. Germline-derived CDR1 and CDR2 are SGDLS and YYNGEE. This chain's CDR3 is CASSVGPVGAGELGSYNEQFF. The CDR3 bases are TGTGCCAGCAGCGTAGGCCCGGTGGGAGCGGGAGAGCTCGGCTCCTACAATGAGCAGTTCTTC.

In its sample, this clonotype was seen many times. This chain connects TRBV2 to TRBJ2-7; TRBD1 matches 11 bases. The J segment lost 6 bases and the V segment lost 6 bases, leaving 7 bases of the junction unmatched. The CDR3 covers 14 residues. Germline CDR1 is SNHLY and CDR2 is FYNNEI. In nucleotides, the CDR3 is TGTGCCAGCAGAGCGGCGGGACAGGGGGGCGAGCAGTACTTC. As protein: CASRAAGQGGEQYF.

This clonotype was counted at least ten times. This sequence joins TRBV20-1 and TRBJ1-1; tentative D call: TRBD1 (6 bases). CDR3 length equals 15 residues. Germline V CDR1 and CDR2: DFQATT, SNEGSKA (reference sequence). Between the trimmed V and J ends, which lost 6 bases and 0 bases, there was a span of 17 bases. The CDR3 nucleotides are TGCAGTGCCAACCCGGGACAACTCTTGAACACTGAAGCTTTCTTT. It translates to CSANPGQLLNTEAFF.

The sample holds many counts of this clonotype. The V and J genes are TRBV6-1 and TRBJ1-1, with TRBD1 as a possible D gene (6 bases). The CDR3 spans 17 residues. V lost 7 bases to trimming and J lost 4 bases, with 25 bases between them. CDR1 is MNHNS and CDR2 is SASEGT in the germline V gene. The CDR3 is CASNTNWRVGAFTEAFF. As DNA, the CDR3 is TGTGCCAGCAATACCAACTGGAGGGTGGGGGCGTTCACTGAAGCTTTCTTT.

Many counts were recorded for this clonotype. J is TRBJ1-5 and V is TRBV12-3 or TRBV12-4, with 7 bases matching TRBD1. J lost 5 bases, V lost 3 bases, and 4 bases had no gene match. The CDR3 has 14 amino acids. The CDR3 here is CASSLRQGDQPQHF. The CDR3 region has the DNA TGTGCCAGCAGTTTGCGACAGGGCGATCAGCCCCAGCATTTT.

Turning to this clonotype: Given a much more abundant clone one base away, this may be a read error. This chain joins TRBV12-3 or TRBV12-4 and TRBJ2-2; D is unclear. The CDR3 contains 12 residues. This CDR3 reads CTSSYLTGELFF. DNA for the CDR3: TGTACCAGCAGCTACCTCACCGGGGAGCTGTTTTTT.

CDR3 amino acids: CASSDAPYEQYF. CDR3 DNA sequence: TGTGCCAGCAGCGACGCGCCCTACGAGCAGTACTTC. The chain carries TRBV6-1 and TRBJ2-7, with D unclear. CDR1 and CDR2 (germline): MNHNS, SASEGT. This CDR3 contains 12 residues. V was shortened by 6 bases and J by 2 bases, with 8 bases between the two germline ends.

Ten or more counts support this clonotype. This chain connects TRBV27 to TRBJ1-5; 7 bases are a match to TRBD1. Unmatched junction bases numbered 6, after V lost 5 bases and J lost 2 bases. Germline CDR1 reads MNHEY; CDR2 reads SMNVEV (reference sequence). The CDR3 consists of 15 residues. The DNA of the CDR3 is TGTGCCAGCAGTCGACAGGGAGAACGCAATCAGCCCCAGCATTTT. This gives the protein CASSRQGERNQPQHF.